A single sample is the source of the 32 T cell receptor beta chains below, sequenced in a study of blood T cell repertoires in COVID-19. Assay: immunoSEQ multiplex PCR; the TCRdb copy retains only in-frame clones and omits some. Among around 300,000 clones listed, 80% to 90% were seen once. The sample was peripheral blood. The receptors were gathered from a woman aged 25 to 45 with active or convalescent COVID-19.

The rearrangement links TRBV3-1 (or the pseudogene TRBV3-2) to TRBJ1-5; no definite D call. Germline V gene sequence: CDR1 LGHDT, CDR2 YNNKEL (reference sequence). V was trimmed by 8 bases and J by 5 bases, leaving 10 bases between them. The CDR3 totals 12 residues. CDR3 DNA sequence: TGTGCCAGCTGTGGGGAGGATCAGCCCCAGCATTTT. As protein: CASCGEDQPQHF.

This chain uses TRBV5-1 with TRBJ2-5; TRBD2 is a possible D gene (5 bases). Trimming took 5 bases from V and 5 from J, leaving 22 bases between them. CDR1 and CDR2 (germline): SGHRS, YFSETQ. This CDR3 is built from 16 residues. The CDR3 DNA reads TGCGCCAGCAGTCCAATCGGATCGAGGGAGACGGAGACCCAGTACTTC. Translation gives CASSPIGSRETETQYF.

This sequence joins TRBV6-5 and TRBJ2-1, with 7 positions matching TRBD1. V lost 3 bases, J lost 4 bases, and 6 bases stayed unmatched. This CDR3 is built from 15 residues. Germline loops: CDR1 MNHEY, CDR2 SVGAGI. CDR3 nucleotides: TGTGCCAGCAGTTATATGACAGGGAGATACAATGAGCAGTTCTTC. It translates to CASSYMTGRYNEQFF.

V and J are TRBV9 and TRBJ2-7; D is perhaps TRBD2 (6 bases). Germline values: CDR1 SGDLS, CDR2 YYNGEE. V lost 1 base and J 0 bases, leaving 11 bases between the germline ends. This CDR3 is 15 amino acids long. The CDR3 protein is CASSVREVPSYEQYF. The CDR3, as DNA: TGTGCCAGCAGCGTAAGGGAGGTCCCCTCCTACGAGCAGTACTTC.

Only a few counts were recorded for this clone. J is TRBJ1-6 and V is TRBV7-2; TRBD1 agrees at 9 bases. V trimming: 0 bases; J trimming: 2 bases; junction bases outside the gene matches: 2. Germline CDR1 and CDR2: SGHTA and FQGNSA. The CDR3 totals 17 residues. DNA of the CDR3: TGTGCCAGCAGCTTAGCACAGGGGGCCACCTATAATTCACCCCTCCACTTT. It codes for CASSLAQGATYNSPLHF. The full variable domain, in which reference TRBV7-2 and TRBJ1-6 provide the parts outside the CDR3, is GAGVSQSPSNKVTEKGKDVELRCDPISGHTALYWYRQSLGQGLEFLIYFQGNSAPDKSGLPSDRFSAERTGGSVSTLTIQRTQQEDSAVYLCASSLAQGATYNSPLHFGNGTRLTVT.

The chain couples TRBV4-3 to TRBJ2-3; D possibly corresponds to TRBD2 (6 bases). Trimming removed 4 bases at V and 0 bases at J, with 14 bases between. Germline CDR1 is LGHNA and CDR2 is YSLEER. The CDR3 is made up of 16 amino acids. CDR3 in DNA: TGCGCCAGCAGCCGACAGACTGGACTAAGCACAGATACGCAGTATTTT. It yields the protein CASSRQTGLSTDTQYF.

About this clone: Other DNA sequences in this sample translate to the same CDR3. J is TRBJ2-5 and V is TRBV4-2, with 16 bases identical to TRBD2. Germline CDR1 is LGHNA and CDR2 is YNFKEQ. The CDR3 has 19 residues. Trimming at V came to 4 bases and at J to 5 bases, leaving 13 bases not matched to a gene. This CDR3 is CASSPTDSGTSGGVETQYF. CDR3 bases: TGTGCCAGCAGCCCTACTGACTCCGGGACTAGCGGGGGGGTGGAGACCCAGTACTTC.

The V gene is TRBV4-1, the J gene TRBJ2-5, with 10 bases aligning to TRBD2. J was trimmed by 1 base and V by 3 bases; bases with no gene match: 8. This CDR3 has 17 amino acids. Germline CDR1 MGHRA, CDR2 YSYEKL. The CDR3 DNA is TGCGCCAGCAGCCACGCGGGACTAGCGAATTTCCAAGAGACCCAGTACTTC. This translates into CASSHAGLANFQETQYF.

V gene TRBV6-2 or TRBV6-3 combines with J gene TRBJ1-1, with D possibly TRBD1 on 5 matching bases. The CDR3 runs to 13 residues. Germline V gene sequence: CDR1 MNHEY, CDR2 SVGEGT. V lost 5 bases to trimming and J lost 4 bases, with 11 bases between them. The CDR3 is CASSPGRRTEAFF. CDR3 nucleotides: TGTGCCAGCAGTCCAGGGAGGCGCACTGAAGCTTTCTTT.

The chain recombines TRBV6-2 or TRBV6-3 with TRBJ1-2; D might be TRBD1 (6 bases). V lost 6 bases to trimming and J lost 2 bases, with 10 bases between them. There are 13 residues in the CDR3. Germline CDR1 and CDR2: MNHEY and SVGEGT. CDR3 sequence reads: CASSSGVNYGYTF. CDR3 DNA: TGTGCCAGCAGCTCAGGGGTGAACTATGGCTACACCTTC.

J is TRBJ1-4 and V is TRBV12-3 or TRBV12-4, with D tentatively TRBD1 (6 bases). The CDR3 totals 13 residues. Trimming removed 7 bases from V and 5 bases from J, with 11 bases in between. In nucleotides, the CDR3 is TGTGCCAGCAACAGGGCACACAATGAAAAACTGTTTTTT. Residues: CASNRAHNEKLFF.

The sample holds one count of this clone. J is TRBJ2-5 and V is TRBV6-2 or TRBV6-3; TRBD1 agrees at 8 bases. J was trimmed by 5 bases and V by 4 bases; bases with no gene match: 3. Germline V gene data show CDR1 as MNHEY and CDR2 as SVGEGT. The CDR3 covers 13 residues. The CDR3 spells CASSSGGLETQYF. For the CDR3, the DNA is TGTGCCAGCAGTTCAGGGGGCTTGGAGACCCAGTACTTC.

The V call is TRBV5-1, the J call TRBJ2-7; D unresolved. There are 12 residues in the CDR3. The germline V and J ends were trimmed by 5 bases and 3 bases, with 9 bases remaining between them. Per germline, CDR1 SGHRS and CDR2 YFSETQ. This CDR3 is CASRAQDYEQYF. CDR3 nucleotide sequence: TGCGCCAGCAGGGCTCAGGACTACGAGCAGTACTTC.

The CDR3 DNA reads as TGTGCCAGCAGCCCACAGGGGCGGATGAATGAGCAGTTCTTC. Translated, it gives CASSPQGRMNEQFF. The chain recombines TRBV7-8 with TRBJ2-1; 7 bases agree with TRBD1. V shed 5 bases, J shed 7 bases, and the junction held 8 bases outside the gene matches. CDR3 size: 14 residues. Germline V CDR1 and CDR2: SGHVS, FQNEAQ.

The chain links TRBV19 to TRBJ2-2; 8 bases agree with TRBD2. This CDR3 is built from 16 residues. Germline CDR1 LNHDA, CDR2 SQIVND (reference sequence). V dropped 7 bases and J dropped 1; count of bases not matched to a gene: 8. In DNA, the CDR3 is TGTGCCAGTACTGTAGGTCTAGCGGGGAACACCGGGGAGCTGTTTTTT. Its protein is CASTVGLAGNTGELFF.

The rearrangement links TRBV3-1 (or the pseudogene TRBV3-2) to TRBJ1-1; possible D gene TRBD1, 6 bases. Germline CDR1 reads LGHDT; CDR2 reads YNNKEL (reference sequence). CDR3 size: 17 residues. Trimming took off 0 bases at V and 3 bases at J, with 17 bases between the two ends. CDR3: CASSQEEAWGPDTEAFF. The DNA of the CDR3 is TGTGCCAGCAGCCAAGAGGAGGCTTGGGGGCCGGACACTGAAGCTTTCTTT.

The chain couples TRBV7-2 to TRBJ2-3; D unresolved. Germline loops: CDR1 SGHTA, CDR2 FQGNSA. Trimming shortened V by 5 bases and J by 4 bases, and 16 bases separated the two germline ends. The CDR3 has 15 amino acids. The CDR3: CASSQRVFSSDTQYF. The CDR3 nucleotides read TGTGCCAGCAGCCAACGGGTCTTTAGTTCAGATACGCAGTATTTT.

The chain uses TRBV13 and TRBJ1-3; TRBD1 aligns across 8 bases. V lost 1 base, J lost 6 bases, and 8 bases stayed unmatched. The CDR3 totals 16 residues. Germline CDR1 is PRHDT and CDR2 is FYEKMQ (reference sequence). The CDR3 nucleotides read TGTGCCAGCAGCTTAGATGAGGACAGGGAGGCAAACACCATATATTTT. Its translation is CASSLDEDREANTIYF.

The chain joins TRBV9 to TRBJ1-3; D is ambiguous. Germline V gene data show CDR1 as SGDLS and CDR2 as YYNGEE. Trimming left V 3 bases short and J 8 bases short, with 15 bases between. The CDR3 has 14 amino acids. CDR3 nucleotide sequence: TGTGCCAGCAGCGAGATGGGGAGTAAAGACACCATATATTTT. It yields the protein CASSEMGSKDTIYF.

The chain employs TRBV10-2 and TRBJ2-5; 8 bases are shared with TRBD1. This CDR3 contains 15 residues. Trimming at V came to 6 bases and at J to 5 bases, leaving 11 bases not matched to a gene. CDR1 is WSHSY, CDR2 SAAADI, per germline. CDR3 protein: CASRLQQGGRETQYF. The CDR3, as DNA: TGCGCCAGCAGGTTACAACAGGGGGGCCGGGAGACCCAGTACTTC.

The chain uses TRBV7-9 and TRBJ2-3; D gene unclear. V was shortened by 3 bases and J by 1 base, with 8 bases between the two germline ends. CDR1 SEHNR and CDR2 FQNEAQ come from the germline V gene (reference sequence). The CDR3 loop spans 14 amino acids. CDR3 DNA sequence: TGTGCCAGCAGCTTGACCGGAGGCACAGATACGCAGTATTTT. It codes for CASSLTGGTDTQYF.

This sequence joins TRBV6-5 and TRBJ1-1, with D unresolved. The germline V gene encodes CDR1 MNHEY and CDR2 SVGAGI. V was trimmed by 8 bases and J by 1 base, leaving 5 bases between them. The CDR3 sequence is 11 residues long. The CDR3 loop is CASSENTEAFF. CDR3 nucleotides: TGTGCCAGCTCAGAGAACACTGAAGCTTTCTTT.

This clone was counted a few times. The CDR3: CAWSYGPYEQYF. The CDR3 DNA reads as TGTGCCTGGAGTTATGGGCCCTACGAGCAGTACTTC. This rearrangement joins TRBV30 to TRBJ2-7; no clear D. Trimming stripped 2 bases from V and 2 bases from J, with 7 bases between. Germline values: CDR1 GTSNPN, CDR2 SVGIG (reference sequence). This CDR3 comprises 12 residues.

This chain links TRBV28 with TRBJ1-5; D unclear. V shed 3 bases and J shed 1 base, with 7 bases lying between them. CDR1 and CDR2 from the germline V gene are MDHEN and SYDVKM. The length of the CDR3 is 14 residues. CDR3 sequence reads: CASSFFSSNQPQHF. In nucleotides, the CDR3 is TGTGCCAGCAGTTTTTTTTCGAGCAATCAGCCCCAGCATTTT.

The chain links TRBV12-2 to TRBJ1-2. TRBV12-2 is designated a pseudogene. CDR3 size: 14 residues. CDR3 amino acids: CASRLDHRGLGYTF. The DNA of the CDR3 is TGTGCAAGTCGCTTAGACCACAGAGGACTGGGCTACACCTTC.

The J gene is TRBJ1-1, the V gene TRBV5-4; D is perhaps TRBD1 (5 bases). Deletions cut 4 bases from V and 3 bases from J, with 19 bases between. In germline, CDR1 is SGHNT, CDR2 YYREEE (reference sequence). The CDR3 runs 16 residues. The CDR3 bases are TGTGCCAGCAGCCTGGCAGGGTCGACTGGGTACACTGAAGCTTTCTTT. As protein: CASSLAGSTGYTEAFF.

This clone was seen a few times. The chain uses TRBV4-2 and TRBJ1-5; TRBD1 matches 9 bases. This CDR3 has 17 amino acids. Germline lookup yields CDR1 LGHNA and CDR2 YNFKEQ. The V gene end was trimmed by 1 base and the J gene end by 2 bases; junction bases not matched to a gene: 6. The CDR3 sequence is CASSQGDRASGNQPQHF. CDR3 coding DNA: TGTGCCAGCAGCCAAGGGGACAGGGCGAGTGGCAATCAGCCCCAGCATTTT.

This sequence joins TRBV7-2 and TRBJ1-1; D unresolved. Germline assignment: CDR1 SGHTA and CDR2 FQGNSA. V was trimmed by 2 bases and J by 0 bases, leaving 13 bases between them. The length of the CDR3 is 16 residues. The CDR3 reads CASSLIVLGMNTEAFF. The CDR3 DNA reads as TGTGCCAGCAGCTTAATCGTTCTCGGGATGAACACTGAAGCTTTCTTT.

The table lists this clone with a count of one. The chain employs TRBV11-2 and TRBJ1-1; D remains ambiguous. The CDR3 length is 14 residues. Looked up from germline, CDR1 is SGHAT and CDR2 is FQNNGV. Trimming left V 3 bases short and J 9 bases short, with 17 bases between. CDR3 DNA sequence: TGTGCCAGCAGCTTGTTCTCGGGAGAACTGCAAGCTTTCTTT. Translating it yields CASSLFSGELQAFF.

A single count supports this clone. The chain's CDR3 is CASSLRDRGGYTF. CDR3 nucleotides: TGTGCCAGCAGCCTCCGGGACAGGGGGGGCTACACCTTC. The rearrangement uses TRBV5-6 and TRBJ1-2, with 11 bases fitting TRBD1. CDR1 is SGHDT and CDR2 is YYEEEE in the germline V gene. Trimming took 4 bases from V and 8 from J; bases not matched to a gene: 4. CDR3 length: 13 amino acids.

The sample holds one count of this clone. CDR3 sequence (DNA): TGTGCCAGCAGCTTAGGCCTAGCCCTCACAGATACGCAGTATTTT. Its translation: CASSLGLALTDTQYF. The V and J genes are TRBV7-2 and TRBJ2-3; D may be TRBD2 (5 bases). Deletions cut 1 base from V and 2 bases from J, with 10 bases between. Germline CDR1 reads SGHTA; CDR2 reads FQGNSA. The CDR3 is made up of 15 amino acids.

The chain links TRBV14 to TRBJ2-5, with 8 positions matching TRBD2. Germline V lookup: CDR1 SGHDN, CDR2 FVKESK. The CDR3 is made up of 16 amino acids. J gave up 2 bases and V 1 base, and 6 bases lay outside the gene matches. The CDR3 sequence: CASSQGRGGYQETQYF. DNA of the CDR3: TGTGCCAGCAGCCAAGGTCGGGGGGGCTATCAAGAGACCCAGTACTTC.